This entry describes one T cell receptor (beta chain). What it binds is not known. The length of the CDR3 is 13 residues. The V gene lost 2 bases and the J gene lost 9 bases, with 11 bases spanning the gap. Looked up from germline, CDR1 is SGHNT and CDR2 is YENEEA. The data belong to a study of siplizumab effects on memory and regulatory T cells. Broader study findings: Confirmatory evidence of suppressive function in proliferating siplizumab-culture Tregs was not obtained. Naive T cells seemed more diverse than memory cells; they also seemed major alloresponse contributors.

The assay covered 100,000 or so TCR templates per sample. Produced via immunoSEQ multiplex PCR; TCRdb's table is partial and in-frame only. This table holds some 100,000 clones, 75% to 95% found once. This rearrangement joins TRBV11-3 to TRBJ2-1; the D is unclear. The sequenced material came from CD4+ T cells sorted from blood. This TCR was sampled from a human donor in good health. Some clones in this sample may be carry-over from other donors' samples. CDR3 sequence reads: CASSLNSKGEQFF. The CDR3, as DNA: TGTGCCAGCAGCTTAAATTCGAAGGGTGAGCAGTTCTTC.